The 19 T cell receptor beta chains presented below share a single source sample, sequenced in a study of T cell responses to AZD1222 COVID-19 vaccine. TCRdb's copy holds only in-frame clones and misses some; the assay was immunoSEQ multiplex PCR. Here the sample spans about 140,000 clones, 88% being singletons. The sequences come from peripheral blood, collected 28 days after the second AZD1222 dose. These receptors were obtained from an adult who received the AZD1222 COVID-19 vaccine.

The chain is built from TRBV6-2 or TRBV6-3 and TRBJ2-2, with 10 bases lining up with TRBD1. With V trimmed by 0 bases and J by 5 bases, 3 bases remained unmatched. The germline CDR1 and CDR2 sequences are MNHEY and SVGEGT. This CDR3 spans 16 amino acids. The CDR3 bases are TGTGCCAGCAGTTACTCACGGACAGGGGGAACCGGGGAGCTGTTTTTT. This translates into CASSYSRTGGTGELFF.

This clone was observed a few times. The chain combines TRBV18 with TRBJ1-4, with D possibly being TRBD1 (5 bases). Trimming left V 1 base short and J 0 bases short, with 18 bases between. The germline CDR1 and CDR2 sequences are KGHSH and LQKENI. The CDR3 length is 19 residues. In nucleotides, the CDR3 is TGTGCCAGCTCACCACTGGCAGGGAGTAACAGAGCAACTAATGAAAAACTGTTTTTT. Protein product: CASSPLAGSNRATNEKLFF. The complete variable domain, with remaining parts taken from reference TRBV18 and TRBJ1-4, reads NAGVMQNPRHLVRRRGQEARLRCSPMKGHSHVYWYRQLPEEGLKFMVYLQKENIIDESGMPKERFSAEFPKEGPSILRIQQVVRGDSAAYFCASSPLAGSNRATNEKLFFGSGTQLSVL.

This clone has only a few counts. CDR3 residues: CASSIEVSSGVPYEQYF. CDR3 nucleotides: TGTGCCAGTAGTATAGAAGTATCTAGCGGGGTTCCCTACGAGCAGTACTTC. The rearrangement uses TRBV19 and TRBJ2-7, with TRBD2 identical over 9 bases. Per the germline V gene, CDR1 is LNHDA and CDR2 is SQIVND (reference sequence). Germline trimming cut 0 bases from V and 2 bases from J; bases unmatched to any gene: 8. This CDR3 contains 17 residues.

This chain uses TRBV9 with TRBJ1-3; D might be TRBD1 (6 bases). CDR1 SGDLS and CDR2 YYNGEE come from the germline V gene. V lost 0 bases and J 1 base, leaving 11 bases between the germline ends. This CDR3 is 16 amino acids long. This CDR3 reads CASSVGQVLSGNTIYF. The CDR3 nucleotides are TGTGCCAGCAGCGTAGGACAGGTTCTATCTGGAAACACCATATATTTT.

This clone was counted between two and nine times. J is TRBJ2-1 and V is TRBV6-4; possible D gene TRBD2, 6 bases. The CDR3 contains 17 residues. Germline V gene data show CDR1 as MRHNA and CDR2 as SNTAGT. V was trimmed by 9 bases and J by 6 bases, leaving 27 bases between them. CDR3 nucleotide sequence: TGTGCCAGAATGGGCAACCTCGGGGGTCCCCCTTTCAATGAGCAGTTCTTC. Its protein product is CARMGNLGGPPFNEQFF.

The V and J genes are TRBV4-1 and TRBJ2-3; D is uncertain. V lost 0 bases and J 3 bases, leaving 10 bases between the germline ends. The CDR3 contains 15 residues. Germline CDR1 and CDR2: MGHRA and YSYEKL. CDR3 region: CASSQDSAWTDTQYF. The CDR3 DNA reads as TGCGCCAGCAGCCAAGATTCAGCTTGGACAGATACGCAGTATTTT.

V gene TRBV5-6 combines with J gene TRBJ2-1; tentative D call: TRBD1 (5 bases). The germline V and J ends were trimmed by 4 bases and 1 base, with 18 bases remaining between them. From germline, CDR1 is SGHDT and CDR2 YYEEEE. The CDR3 is 17 amino acids. The CDR3 DNA reads as TGTGCCAGCAGCCCCGGAAGGGGTGGCAGGTCCTACAATGAGCAGTTCTTC. It translates to CASSPGRGGRSYNEQFF.

J is TRBJ1-1 and V is TRBV3-1 (or the pseudogene TRBV3-2); D gene unclear. Trimming removed 1 base at V and 7 bases at J, with 13 bases between. This CDR3 spans 14 amino acids. CDR1 and CDR2 from the germline V gene are LGHDT and YNNKEL (reference sequence). The CDR3 protein is CASSQVLGGNEAFF. CDR3 nucleotides: TGTGCCAGCAGCCAAGTTCTGGGTGGAAATGAAGCTTTCTTT.

The chain combines TRBV18 with TRBJ1-2, with 7 bases that match TRBD1. V lost 2 bases and J lost 5; bases outside the gene matches: 8. The germline CDR1 and CDR2 sequences are KGHSH and LQKENI. This CDR3 is 15 amino acids long. CDR3 sequence reads: CASSPSGTEVYGYTF. The CDR3 bases are TGTGCCAGCTCACCATCCGGGACAGAGGTATATGGCTACACCTTC.

The chain employs TRBV7-2 and TRBJ1-5, with a weak D call TRBD1 (6 bases). V lost 2 bases, J lost 8 bases, and 16 bases lay in between. The CDR3 length is 15 residues. Germline-derived CDR1 and CDR2 are SGHTA and FQGNSA. The CDR3 loop is CASSLRGQGSEPQHF. CDR3 sequence (DNA): TGTGCCAGCAGCTTAAGAGGTCAGGGGTCGGAGCCCCAGCATTTT. Looking up the rest from reference TRBV7-2 and TRBJ1-5 gives the full variable domain: GAGVSQSPSNKVTEKGKDVELRCDPISGHTALYWYRQSLGQGLEFLIYFQGNSAPDKSGLPSDRFSAERTGGSVSTLTIQRTQQEDSAVYLCASSLRGQGSEPQHFGDGTRLSIL.

V gene TRBV2 combines with J gene TRBJ2-5; D not certain. The germline gives CDR1 SNHLY, CDR2 FYNNEI. The ends were cut back, 5 bases at V and 2 bases at J, with 18 bases in the middle. There are 16 residues in the CDR3. The DNA for the CDR3 is TGTGCCAGCAGTCGAAATAACCCCCTAGATCAAGAGACCCAGTACTTC. Its protein is CASSRNNPLDQETQYF.

Only one count was recorded for this clone. The rearrangement joins TRBV4-3 to TRBJ2-7; no firm D call. V was pared by 1 base and J by 2 bases, with 12 bases between. CDR3 length equals 15 residues. The germline gives CDR1 LGHNA, CDR2 YSLEER. CDR3 region: CASSQGEAETYEQYF. For the CDR3, the DNA is TGCGCCAGCAGCCAAGGCGAGGCAGAAACCTACGAGCAGTACTTC.

The chain has TRBV10-3 and TRBJ1-4, with a weak D call TRBD1 (5 bases). The CDR3 has 15 residues. Germline V CDR1 and CDR2: ENHRY, SYGVKD. V gave up 2 bases and J gave up 5 bases, with 12 bases separating them. CDR3 protein: CAISEAGVENEKLFF. Written as DNA, the CDR3 is TGTGCCATCAGTGAGGCGGGGGTCGAAAATGAAAAACTGTTTTTT.

V and J are TRBV7-2 and TRBJ1-5; a possible D gene is TRBD1 (5 bases). The CDR3 is 15 residues long. The V gene lost 7 bases and the J gene lost 2 bases, with 15 bases spanning the gap. The germline V gene encodes CDR1 SGHTA and CDR2 FQGNSA. The CDR3 region is CASTLGGVGNQPQHF. In nucleotides, the CDR3 is TGTGCCAGCACCCTGGGGGGGGTTGGCAATCAGCCCCAGCATTTT.

This chain connects TRBV5-1 to TRBJ2-1; D not resolved. The V gene lost 7 bases and the J gene lost 4 bases, with 6 bases spanning the gap. The CDR3 sequence is 11 residues long. Germline CDR1 SGHRS, CDR2 YFSETQ. As DNA, the CDR3 is TGCGCCAGCTCCGTTTACAATGAGCAGTTCTTC. Its translation is CASSVYNEQFF.

With regard to this clone: An end of the junction differs from the germline gene, which may be a read error. The chain is built from TRBV7-2 and TRBJ1-2; maybe TRBD1 (5 bases). The CDR3 covers 12 residues. The germline V gene has CDR1 SGHTA and CDR2 FQGNSA. The CDR3 is CASSGPGPQMYF. The CDR3 bases are TGTGCCAGCAGCGGGCCGGGACCCCAAATGTACTTC.

The chain carries TRBV27 and TRBJ2-3; possible D gene TRBD2, 6 bases. The ends were cut back, 4 bases at V and 0 bases at J, with 11 bases in the middle. There are 15 residues in the CDR3. The germline V gene has CDR1 MNHEY and CDR2 SMNVEV (reference sequence). Written as DNA, the CDR3 is TGTGCCAGCAGTTCCGTAGCGGAAAGCACAGATACGCAGTATTTT. It yields the protein CASSSVAESTDTQYF.

The chain recombines TRBV20-1 with TRBJ1-5; a weak D match, TRBD1 (5 bases). Germline loops: CDR1 DFQATT, CDR2 SNEGSKA (reference sequence). The CDR3 totals 14 residues. Trimming removed 3 bases at V and 4 bases at J, with 13 bases between. The DNA of the CDR3 is TGCAGTGCTAGTGAAGGGGAAAGGAATCAGCCCCAGCATTTT. As protein: CSASEGERNQPQHF.

Remarks on this clone: Sequence at one end of the junction differs from germline and may be a read error. The rearrangement joins TRBV6-4 to TRBJ2-1, with no clear D. CDR1 and CDR2 (germline): MRHNA, SNTAGT. The CDR3 has 13 amino acids. CDR3 amino acids: CASSIDSDNEQFF. The CDR3 nucleotides read TGTGCCAGCAGTATCGACTCCGACAATGAGCAGTTCTTC.